This section outlines one TCR beta chain sequence together with its context. The data were obtained in a study of CD8 T cells in Susac syndrome. This CDR3 comprises 12 residues. Germline V lookup: CDR1 SEHNR, CDR2 FQNEAQ (reference sequence). The V gene lost 4 bases and the J gene lost 6 bases, with 8 bases spanning the gap. A quantity of about 0.5 to 1 ug RNA underwent reverse transcription using random hexamers. Coverage of TCR beta CDR3 amplification by immunoSEQ multiplex PCR extended to 54 Vbeta and 13 Jbeta. TCRdb itself ran the immunoSEQ multiplex PCR reads through MiXCR, one entry per CDR3 protein. The table lists about 73,000 distinct CDR3 sequences, roughly 94% of them singletons. TEMRA cells were FACS-enriched, while CD8+ and CD4+ T cells were negatively isolated.

Material: CD8+ T cells from PBMCs. The receptor was isolated from a human donor with multiple sclerosis. The chain links TRBV7-9 to TRBJ2-3; D ambiguous. In nucleotides, the CDR3 is TGTGCCAGCAGCTCCCGTGCGGATACGCAGTATTTT. This codes for CASSSRADTQYF.